This T cell receptor (beta chain) was obtained from a study of T cell changes during pregnancy in multiple sclerosis (dated by TCRdb to the late 2010s). Broadly, across the study: In women with multiple sclerosis, the researchers looked at how the T cell repertoire shifted as pregnancy progressed.

Inclusive of the bounding cysteine and phenylalanine, the CDR3 is 16 residues long. Only the CDR3 DNA is retained, 48 bases long and in frame from the first base. The germline V gene specifies WSHSY as CDR1 and SAAADI as CDR2. V ends up 8 bases short and J 3 bases short, with an unmatched junction base count of 14. The method was the immunoSEQ multiplex PCR assay. TCRdb's version of the immuneACCESS table is confined to in-frame rearrangements and falls short of the full clone set. An unresolved V gene accounts for under half of the shortfall where checked; the remainder is of unknown origin. Here the sample has tens of thousands of clones; roughly 92% occur a single time. The top ten clones comprise 1.3% of the sample. About this clone: The antigen it binds to is not known. No base-level quality is on record; no much larger clone is a single base apart.

Recombination linked TRBV10-2 to TRBJ2-5; 8 bases in between match TRBD1. This sequence originates from a female donor with multiple sclerosis, enrolled in a pregnancy study. Sequencing input: peripheral blood. The CDR3 here reads CASSQGVSYLEETQYF. The nucleotide sequence is given as TGCGCCAGCTCACAGGGGGTCTCCTACTTAGAAGAGACCCAGTACTTC.